This entry concerns a single TCR beta chain. The sample belongs to a study of shared clonotypes between healthy human individuals. CD4+ cells yielded CD45RA+ naive and CD45RA-negative memory subsets. Every subset's genomic DNA went evenly onto several immunoSEQ plates. Here immunoSEQ multiplex PCR was the method, and the copy in TCRdb shows in-frame clones only, minus some. Of under 1,100,000 clones listed, 70% to 80% were seen once; the top ten hold around 0.6%. The CDR3 sequence is 17 residues long. CDR1 SGDLS and CDR2 YYNGEE come from the germline V gene. Unmatched junction bases numbered 9, after V lost 3 bases and J lost 3 bases.

The sequencing sample was made of memory CD4+ T cells from PBMCs. Indicated subset: CD45RA-negative fraction. The chain links TRBV9 to TRBJ2-3; 11 bases are a match to TRBD2. This TCR was recovered from a man aged 18 to 29 in good health. Some clones in this sample may be carry-over from other donors' samples. The CDR3 loop is CASSAFIAGGPTDTQYF. Written as DNA, the CDR3 is TGTGCCAGCAGCGCATTTATAGCGGGAGGGCCGACAGATACGCAGTATTTT. Full variable domain (rest looked up from reference TRBV9 and TRBJ2-3): DSGVTQTPKHLITATGQRVTLRCSPRSGDLSVYWYQQSLDQGLQFLIQYYNGEERAKGNILERFSAQQFPDLHSELNLSSLELGDSALYFCASSAFIAGGPTDTQYFGPGTRLTVL.